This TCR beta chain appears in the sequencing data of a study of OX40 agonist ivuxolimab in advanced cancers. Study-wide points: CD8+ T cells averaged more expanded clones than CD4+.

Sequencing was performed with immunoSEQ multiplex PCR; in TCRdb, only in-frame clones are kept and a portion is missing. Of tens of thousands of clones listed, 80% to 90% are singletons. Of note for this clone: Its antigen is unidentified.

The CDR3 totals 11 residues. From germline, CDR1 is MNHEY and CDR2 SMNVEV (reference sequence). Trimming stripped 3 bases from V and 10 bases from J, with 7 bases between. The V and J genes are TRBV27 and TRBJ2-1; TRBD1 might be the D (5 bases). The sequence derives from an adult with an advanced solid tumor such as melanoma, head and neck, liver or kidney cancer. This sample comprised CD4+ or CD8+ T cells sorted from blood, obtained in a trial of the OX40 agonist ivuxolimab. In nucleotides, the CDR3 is TGTGCCAGCAGTTTGGGGCTAGAGCAGTTCTTC. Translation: CASSLGLEQFF.